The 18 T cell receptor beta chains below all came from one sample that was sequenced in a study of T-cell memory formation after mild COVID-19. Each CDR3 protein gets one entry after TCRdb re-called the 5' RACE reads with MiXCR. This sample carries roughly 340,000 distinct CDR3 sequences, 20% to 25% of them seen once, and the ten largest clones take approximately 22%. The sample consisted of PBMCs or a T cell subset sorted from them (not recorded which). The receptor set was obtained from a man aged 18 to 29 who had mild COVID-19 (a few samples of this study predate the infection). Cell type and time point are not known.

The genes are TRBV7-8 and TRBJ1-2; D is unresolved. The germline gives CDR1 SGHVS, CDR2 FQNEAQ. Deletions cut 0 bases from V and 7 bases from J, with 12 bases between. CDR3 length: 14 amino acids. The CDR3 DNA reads TGTGCCAGCAGCTTAGCGCGGTCAAGTGGTGGCTACACCTTC. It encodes CASSLARSSGGYTF.

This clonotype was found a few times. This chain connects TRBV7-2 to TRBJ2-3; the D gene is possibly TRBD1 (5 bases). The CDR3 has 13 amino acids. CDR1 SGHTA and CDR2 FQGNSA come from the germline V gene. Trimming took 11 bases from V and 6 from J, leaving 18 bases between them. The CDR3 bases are TGTGCCGGAAGCGCGCAGGGTATGGATACGCAGTATTTT. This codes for CAGSAQGMDTQYF.

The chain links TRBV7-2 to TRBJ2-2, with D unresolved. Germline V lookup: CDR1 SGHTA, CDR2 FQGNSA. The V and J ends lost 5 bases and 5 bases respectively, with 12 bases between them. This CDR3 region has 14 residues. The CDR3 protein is CASSPLFRTGELFF. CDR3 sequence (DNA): TGTGCCAGCAGCCCTTTGTTCCGAACCGGGGAGCTGTTTTTT. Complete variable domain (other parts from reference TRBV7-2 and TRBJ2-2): GAGVSQSPSNKVTEKGKDVELRCDPISGHTALYWYRQSLGQGLEFLIYFQGNSAPDKSGLPSDRFSAERTGGSVSTLTIQRTQQEDSAVYLCASSPLFRTGELFFGEGSRLTVL.

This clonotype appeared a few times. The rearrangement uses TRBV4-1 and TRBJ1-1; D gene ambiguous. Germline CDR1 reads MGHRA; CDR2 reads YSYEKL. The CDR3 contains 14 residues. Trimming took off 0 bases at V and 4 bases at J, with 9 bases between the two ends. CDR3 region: CASSQETTLTEAFF. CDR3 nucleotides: TGCGCCAGCAGCCAAGAAACAACGCTCACTGAAGCTTTCTTT.

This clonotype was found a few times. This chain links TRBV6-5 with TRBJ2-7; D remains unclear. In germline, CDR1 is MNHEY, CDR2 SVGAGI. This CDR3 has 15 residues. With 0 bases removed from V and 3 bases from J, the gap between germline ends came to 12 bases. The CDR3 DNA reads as TGTGCCAGCAGTTACTCGGCGTGGCAGAGCTACGAGCAGTACTTC. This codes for CASSYSAWQSYEQYF.

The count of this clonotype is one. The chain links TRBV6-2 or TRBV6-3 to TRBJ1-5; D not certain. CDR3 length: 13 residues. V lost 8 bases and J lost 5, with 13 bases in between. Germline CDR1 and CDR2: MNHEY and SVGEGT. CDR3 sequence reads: CASRPNGYQPQHF. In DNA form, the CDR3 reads TGTGCCAGCCGACCTAACGGGTATCAGCCCCAGCATTTT.

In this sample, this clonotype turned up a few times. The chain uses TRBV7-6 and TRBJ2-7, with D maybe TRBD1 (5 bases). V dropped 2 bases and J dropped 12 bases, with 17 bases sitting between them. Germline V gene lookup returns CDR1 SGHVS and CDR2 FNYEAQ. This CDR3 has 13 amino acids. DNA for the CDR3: TGTGCCAGCAGCTTAAGGGGCCTAGTCGATGTGTACTTC. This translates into CASSLRGLVDVYF.

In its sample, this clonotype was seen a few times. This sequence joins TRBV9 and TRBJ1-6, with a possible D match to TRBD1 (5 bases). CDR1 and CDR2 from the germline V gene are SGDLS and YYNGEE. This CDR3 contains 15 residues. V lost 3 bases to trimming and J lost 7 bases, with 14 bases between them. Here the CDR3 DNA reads TGTGCCAGCAGCGGATCAGGGACGGGCAATTCACCCCTCCACTTT. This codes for CASSGSGTGNSPLHF.

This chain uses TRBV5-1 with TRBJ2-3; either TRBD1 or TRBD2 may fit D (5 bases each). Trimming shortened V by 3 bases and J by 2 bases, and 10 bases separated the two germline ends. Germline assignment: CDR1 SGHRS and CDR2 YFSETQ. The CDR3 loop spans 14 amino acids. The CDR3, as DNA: TGCGCCAGCAGCTGGGACGGTGTCACAGATACGCAGTATTTT. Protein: CASSWDGVTDTQYF.

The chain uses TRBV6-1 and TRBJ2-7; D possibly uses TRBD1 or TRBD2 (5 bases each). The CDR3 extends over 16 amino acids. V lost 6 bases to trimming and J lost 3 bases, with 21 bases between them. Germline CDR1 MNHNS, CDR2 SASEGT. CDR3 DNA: TGTGCCAGCAGCCCCTCCCGGGGCTCGAAAATCTACGAGCAGTACGTC. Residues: CASSPSRGSKIYEQYV.

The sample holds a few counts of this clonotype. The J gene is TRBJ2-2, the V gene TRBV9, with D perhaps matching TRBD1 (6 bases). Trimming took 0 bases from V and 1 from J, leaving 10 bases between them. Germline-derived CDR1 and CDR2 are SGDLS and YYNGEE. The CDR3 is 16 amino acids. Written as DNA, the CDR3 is TGTGCCAGCAGCGTAGTAGGGGGAAAGAACACCGGGGAGCTGTTTTTT. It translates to CASSVVGGKNTGELFF.

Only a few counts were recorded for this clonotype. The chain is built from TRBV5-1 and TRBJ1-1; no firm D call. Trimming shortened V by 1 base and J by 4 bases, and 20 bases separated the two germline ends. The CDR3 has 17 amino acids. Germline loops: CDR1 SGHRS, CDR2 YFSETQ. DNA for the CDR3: TGCGCCAGCAGCTTGCGTAAACGGGAGGGTTTTGGCACTGAAGCTTTCTTT. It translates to CASSLRKREGFGTEAFF.

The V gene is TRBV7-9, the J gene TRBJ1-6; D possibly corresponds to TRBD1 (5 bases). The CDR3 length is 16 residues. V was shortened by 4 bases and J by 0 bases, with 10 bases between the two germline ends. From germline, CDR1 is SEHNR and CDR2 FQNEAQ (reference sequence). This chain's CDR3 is CASSWDEISYNSPLHF. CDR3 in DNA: TGTGCCAGCAGCTGGGACGAGATCTCCTATAATTCACCCCTCCACTTT. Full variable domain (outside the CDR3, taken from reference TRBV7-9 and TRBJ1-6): DTGVSQNPRHKITKRGQNVTFRCDPISEHNRLYWYRQTLGQGPEFLTYFQNEAQLEKSRLLSDRFSAERPKGSFSTLEIQRTEQGDSAMYLCASSWDEISYNSPLHFGNGTRLTVT.

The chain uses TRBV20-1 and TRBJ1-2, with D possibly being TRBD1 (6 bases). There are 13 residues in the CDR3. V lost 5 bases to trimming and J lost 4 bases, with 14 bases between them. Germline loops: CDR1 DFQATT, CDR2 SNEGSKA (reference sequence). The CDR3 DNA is TGCAGTGCTCCTACCCAGGGGAGCTATGGCTACACCTTC. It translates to CSAPTQGSYGYTF.

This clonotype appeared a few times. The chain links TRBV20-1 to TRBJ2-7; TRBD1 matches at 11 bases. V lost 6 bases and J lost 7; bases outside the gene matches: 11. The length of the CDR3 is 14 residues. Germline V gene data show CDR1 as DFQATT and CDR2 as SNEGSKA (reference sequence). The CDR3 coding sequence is TGCAGTGCCCATCGCGGACAGGGGGCGGGAGAGCAGTACTTC. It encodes CSAHRGQGAGEQYF.

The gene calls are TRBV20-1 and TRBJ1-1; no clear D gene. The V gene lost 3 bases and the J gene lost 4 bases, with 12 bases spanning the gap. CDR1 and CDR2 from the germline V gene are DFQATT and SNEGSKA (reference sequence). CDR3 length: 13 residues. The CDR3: CSASVGSGTEAFF. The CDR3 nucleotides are TGCAGTGCTAGCGTGGGGTCGGGCACTGAAGCTTTCTTT.

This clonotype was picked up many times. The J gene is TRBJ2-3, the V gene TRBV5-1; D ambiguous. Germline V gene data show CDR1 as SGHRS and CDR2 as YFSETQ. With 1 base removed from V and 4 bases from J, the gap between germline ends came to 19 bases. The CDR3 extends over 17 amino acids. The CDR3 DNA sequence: TGCGCCAGCAGCTTGACCGTTAGTCGGAGACCCGCAGATACGCAGTATTTT. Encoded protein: CASSLTVSRRPADTQYF.

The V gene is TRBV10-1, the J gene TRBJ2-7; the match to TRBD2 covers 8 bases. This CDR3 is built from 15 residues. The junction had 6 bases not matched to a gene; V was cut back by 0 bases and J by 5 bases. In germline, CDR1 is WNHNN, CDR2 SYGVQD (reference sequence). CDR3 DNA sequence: TGCGCCAGCAGTGAGTCGCCGCGGGGGGAGCACGAGCAGTACTTC. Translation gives CASSESPRGEHEQYF.